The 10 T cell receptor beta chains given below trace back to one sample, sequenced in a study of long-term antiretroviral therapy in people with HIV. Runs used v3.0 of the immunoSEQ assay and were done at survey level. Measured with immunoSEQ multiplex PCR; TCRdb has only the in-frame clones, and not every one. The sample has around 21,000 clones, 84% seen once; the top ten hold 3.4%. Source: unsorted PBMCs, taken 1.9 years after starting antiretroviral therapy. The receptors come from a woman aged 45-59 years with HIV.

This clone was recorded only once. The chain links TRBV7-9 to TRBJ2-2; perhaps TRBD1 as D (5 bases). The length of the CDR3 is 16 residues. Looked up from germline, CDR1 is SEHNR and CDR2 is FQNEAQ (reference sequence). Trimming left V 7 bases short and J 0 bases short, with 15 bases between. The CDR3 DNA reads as TGTGCCAGCACAAGGCGGAAGGGGACGAACACCGGGGAGCTGTTTTTT. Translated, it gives CASTRRKGTNTGELFF.

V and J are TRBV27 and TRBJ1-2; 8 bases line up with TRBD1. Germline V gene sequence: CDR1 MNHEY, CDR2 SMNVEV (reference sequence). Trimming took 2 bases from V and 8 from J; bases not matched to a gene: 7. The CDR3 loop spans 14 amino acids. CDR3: CASSLRGQVGGYTF. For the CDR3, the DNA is TGTGCCAGCAGTTTAAGGGGACAGGTAGGAGGCTACACCTTC.

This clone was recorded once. The CDR3 here is CASSSGPRANSPLHF. For the CDR3, the DNA is TGTGCCAGTAGTTCCGGACCAAGGGCTAATTCACCCCTCCACTTT. The chain uses TRBV19 and TRBJ1-6; no firm D call. Trimming removed 5 bases at V and 6 bases at J, with 14 bases between. In germline, CDR1 is LNHDA, CDR2 SQIVND (reference sequence). The CDR3 runs to 15 residues.

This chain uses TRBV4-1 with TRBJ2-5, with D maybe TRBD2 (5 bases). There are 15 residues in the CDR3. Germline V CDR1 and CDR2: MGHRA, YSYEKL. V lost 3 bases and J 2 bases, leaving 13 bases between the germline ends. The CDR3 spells CASSHKGREQETQYF. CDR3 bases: TGCGCCAGCAGCCATAAAGGACGGGAACAAGAGACCCAGTACTTC.

CDR3 sequence: CASSVSLAGGFNTGELFF. DNA for the CDR3: TGTGCCAGCAGCGTTTCTCTAGCGGGGGGGTTCAACACCGGGGAGCTGTTTTTT. V is TRBV9 and J is TRBJ2-2, with 12 bases matching TRBD2. This CDR3 is built from 18 residues. The V segment lost 2 bases and the J segment 2 bases; nucleotides outside the gene matches: 7. Germline values: CDR1 SGDLS, CDR2 YYNGEE.

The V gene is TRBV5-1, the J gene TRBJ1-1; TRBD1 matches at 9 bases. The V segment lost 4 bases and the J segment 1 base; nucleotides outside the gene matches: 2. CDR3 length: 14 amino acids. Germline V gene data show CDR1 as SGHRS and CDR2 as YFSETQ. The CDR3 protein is CASSGQGPNTEAFF. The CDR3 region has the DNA TGCGCCAGCAGCGGACAGGGGCCGAACACTGAAGCTTTCTTT.

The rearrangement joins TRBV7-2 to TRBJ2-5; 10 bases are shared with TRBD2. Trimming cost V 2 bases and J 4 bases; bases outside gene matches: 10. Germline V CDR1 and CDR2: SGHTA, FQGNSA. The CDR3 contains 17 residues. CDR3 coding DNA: TGTGCCAGCAGCTTACGGGCTAGCGGGGGCCCCGGAGAGACCCAGTACTTC. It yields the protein CASSLRASGGPGETQYF.

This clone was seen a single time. The CDR3 region has the DNA TGTGCCAGCAGCCTGGAGAATCAGCCCCAGCATTTT. Protein product: CASSLENQPQHF. V is TRBV28 and J is TRBJ1-5; D is unresolved. V lost 6 bases to trimming and J lost 4 bases, with 7 bases between them. Germline assignment: CDR1 MDHEN and CDR2 SYDVKM. CDR3 length: 12 amino acids.

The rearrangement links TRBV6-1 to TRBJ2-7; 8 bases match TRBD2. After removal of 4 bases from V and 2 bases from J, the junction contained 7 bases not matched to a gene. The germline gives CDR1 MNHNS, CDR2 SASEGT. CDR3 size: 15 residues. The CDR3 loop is CASSGPQLAAYEQYF. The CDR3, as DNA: TGTGCCAGCAGTGGCCCCCAACTAGCGGCCTACGAGCAGTACTTC.

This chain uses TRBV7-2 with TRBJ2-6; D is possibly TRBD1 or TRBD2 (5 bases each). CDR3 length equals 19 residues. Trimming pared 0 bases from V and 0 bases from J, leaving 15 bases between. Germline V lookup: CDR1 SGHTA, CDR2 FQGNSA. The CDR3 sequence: CASSLAPGVGGSGANVLTF. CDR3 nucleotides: TGTGCCAGCAGCTTAGCGCCCGGGGTTGGGGGCTCTGGGGCCAACGTCCTGACTTTC.